The rows below give T cell receptor beta chains drawn from one sample of a study of blood T cell repertoires in COVID-19. The data were produced by immunoSEQ multiplex PCR, yet TCRdb's version contains in-frame clones alone and is incomplete. In the table there are about 180,000 clones, just over 85% of which are singletons. The sequenced material came from peripheral blood. The receptor source for this set is a man aged 50-59 years with active or convalescent COVID-19. Each CDR3 is given without its conserved first and last residue. Clone size, where shown, is once, few, many, or a class for clones that have expanded.

V: TRBV6-1; size: NA; CDR3: ASSEAGDTGELF
V: TRBV6-5; size: few; CDR3: ASSYTDSHSYEQY
V: TRBV15; size: NA; CDR3: ATSRPLTANYGYT
V: TRBV28; size: NA; CDR3: ASSLGRDEQY
V: TRBV6-4; size: NA; CDR3: ASSDEIFTDEQF
V: TRBV12-3/TRBV12-4; size: once; CDR3: ASQWTANSGYT
V: TRBV6-6; size: NA; CDR3: ASSGVGSNSPLH
V: TRBV18; size: NA; CDR3: ASSGGGDTEAF
V: TRBV5-1; size: NA; CDR3: ASSLASTSVNTGELF
V: TRBV6-5; size: NA; CDR3: ASSWNGEGNTEAF
V: TRBV7-9; size: once; CDR3: ASSLAGGTYEQY
V: TRBV2; size: NA; CDR3: ASHAPGWLSTDTQY
V: TRBV6-5; size: NA; CDR3: ASSSRTSGGYEQY
V: TRBV6-5; size: few; CDR3: ASSSGTYEQY
V: TRBV4-2; size: NA; CDR3: ASSQDLGSYEQY
V: TRBV11-2; size: NA; CDR3: ASSLGLLAGVQYNEQF
V: TRBV7-2; size: NA; CDR3: ASSPWTGTEAF
V: TRBV9; size: NA; CDR3: ASSAAGGRRTEAF
V: TRBV5-1; size: NA; CDR3: ASSLGGTSGNNEQF
V: TRBV5-1; size: NA; CDR3: ASSLGLAGPQETQY
V: TRBV29-1; size: NA; CDR3: SVETSGIREQY
V: TRBV18; size: NA; CDR3: ASSSTGTSTYNEQF
V: TRBV7-3; size: NA; CDR3: ASGQSGRETQY
V: TRBV6-1; size: NA; CDR3: ASSVSSGLSSYNEQF
V: TRBV19; size: NA; CDR3: ASSRGAGDRQGSTEAF
V: TRBV7-9; size: NA; CDR3: ASSSRDSPLH
V: TRBV5-1; size: NA; CDR3: ASSLAYGEAF
V: TRBV19; size: NA; CDR3: ASSNRWPQH
V: TRBV7-9; size: NA; CDR3: ASRVGARGEQY
V: TRBV7-9; size: NA; CDR3: ASSLLREEEVYGYT
V: TRBV6-2/TRBV6-3; size: NA; CDR3: ASSSSPSGGPSYNEQF
V: TRBV10-2; size: NA; CDR3: ASSESGGNQPQH
V: TRBV5-1; size: once; CDR3: ASSSGEGNQPQH
V: TRBV27; size: NA; CDR3: ASSLGTGTNSPLH
V: TRBV5-1; size: once; CDR3: ASSLGVADSPLH
V: TRBV18; size: NA; CDR3: ASSLNTGTYNEQF
V: TRBV9; size: NA; CDR3: ASSVEKVGTGLRYGYT
V: TRBV3-1/TRBV3-2; size: few; CDR3: ASSQVDRVGGYT
V: TRBV2; size: NA; CDR3: ASSSLDRGQDTQY
V: TRBV6-2/TRBV6-3; size: NA; CDR3: ASSSGTGLSYEQY
V: TRBV7-2; size: few; CDR3: ASSSSWVSDEQY
V: TRBV14; size: few; CDR3: ASSPTGTPPITDTQY
V: TRBV12-5; size: NA; CDR3: ASGPTSGGWETQY
V: TRBV11-2; size: NA; CDR3: ASSFRTVGPFGYT
V: TRBV11-3; size: NA; CDR3: ASSQNGVQAF
V: TRBV28; size: NA; CDR3: ASSLSPGGNQPQH
V: TRBV7-3; size: NA; CDR3: ASSPPGRGYQPQH
V: TRBV30; size: NA; CDR3: AVTRGLAVTDTQY
V: TRBV27; size: once; CDR3: ASSSNRGMQPQH
V: TRBV6-5; size: NA; CDR3: ASSSGFTYGYT
V: TRBV20-1; size: NA; CDR3: SASRPSGAPGELF